This T cell receptor (beta chain) was captured by sequencing in a study of shared clonotypes between healthy human individuals. Looking at the study overall: There were three CD4 naive, three CD4 memory, two CD8 naive and one CD8 memory plates per donor.

Germline V gene data show CDR1 as SQVTM and CDR2 as ANQGSEA. This CDR3 comprises 12 residues. Deletions cut 4 bases from V and 3 bases from J, with 9 bases between. In the naive CD8 group, cells lacked CD45RO and were positively selected for CCR7, so terminally differentiated effector memory CD45RA+ cells were left out. TCRdb keeps only in-frame clones here, not all; method: immunoSEQ multiplex PCR. The data contain about 1,900,000 clones, approximately 95% of them singletons. The source is a man between 18 and 35 years old in good health. The sample was naive CD8+ T cells sorted from blood. The J gene is TRBJ2-5, the V gene TRBV29-1; D is unclear. The CDR3 DNA reads TGCAGCGTTGCGGATCAGAAAGAGACCCAGTACTTC. Its protein is CSVADQKETQYF.